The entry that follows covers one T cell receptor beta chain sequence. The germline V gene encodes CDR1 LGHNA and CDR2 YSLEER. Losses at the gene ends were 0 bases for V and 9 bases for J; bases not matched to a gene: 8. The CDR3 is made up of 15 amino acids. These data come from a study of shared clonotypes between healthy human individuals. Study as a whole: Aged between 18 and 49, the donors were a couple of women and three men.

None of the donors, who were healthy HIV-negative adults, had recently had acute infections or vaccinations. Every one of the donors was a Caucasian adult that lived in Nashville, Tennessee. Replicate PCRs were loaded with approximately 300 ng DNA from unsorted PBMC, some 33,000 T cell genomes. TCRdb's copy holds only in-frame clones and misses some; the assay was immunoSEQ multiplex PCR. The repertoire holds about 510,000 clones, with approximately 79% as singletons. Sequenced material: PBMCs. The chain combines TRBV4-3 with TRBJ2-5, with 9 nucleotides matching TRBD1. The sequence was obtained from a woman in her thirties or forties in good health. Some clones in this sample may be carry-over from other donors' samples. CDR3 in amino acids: CASSQDAGTGLSQYF. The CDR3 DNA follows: TGCGCCAGCAGCCAAGACGCCGGGACAGGGTTGTCCCAGTACTTC.